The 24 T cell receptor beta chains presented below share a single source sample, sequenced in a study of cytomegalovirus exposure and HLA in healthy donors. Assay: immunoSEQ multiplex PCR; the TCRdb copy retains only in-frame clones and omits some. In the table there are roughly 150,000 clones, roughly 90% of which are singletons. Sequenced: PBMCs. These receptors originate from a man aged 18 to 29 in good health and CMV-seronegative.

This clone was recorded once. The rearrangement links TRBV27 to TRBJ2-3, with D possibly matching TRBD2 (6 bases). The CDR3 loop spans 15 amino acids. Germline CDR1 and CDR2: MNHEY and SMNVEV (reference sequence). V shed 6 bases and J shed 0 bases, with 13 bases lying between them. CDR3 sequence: CASSRQLASTDTQYF. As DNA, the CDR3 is TGTGCCAGCAGCCGACAACTAGCCAGCACAGATACGCAGTATTTT.

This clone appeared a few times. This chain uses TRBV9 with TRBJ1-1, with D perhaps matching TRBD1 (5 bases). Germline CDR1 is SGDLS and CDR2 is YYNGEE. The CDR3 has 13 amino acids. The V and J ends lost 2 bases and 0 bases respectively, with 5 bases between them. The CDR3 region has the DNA TGTGCCAGCAGCGTCAGGGTGAACACTGAAGCTTTCTTT. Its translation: CASSVRVNTEAFF.

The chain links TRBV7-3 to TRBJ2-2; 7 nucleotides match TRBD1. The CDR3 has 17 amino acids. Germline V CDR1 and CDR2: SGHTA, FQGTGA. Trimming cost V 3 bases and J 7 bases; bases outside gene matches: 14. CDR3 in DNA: TGTGCCAGCAGCTTGGGAAGGGGGCGGCGAGTTGGCGGGGAGCTGTTTTTT. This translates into CASSLGRGRRVGGELFF.

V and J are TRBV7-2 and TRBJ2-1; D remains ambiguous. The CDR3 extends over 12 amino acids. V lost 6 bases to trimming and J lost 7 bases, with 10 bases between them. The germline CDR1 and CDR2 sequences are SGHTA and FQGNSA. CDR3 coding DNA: TGTGCCAGCAGGCTGGCCGGGAATGAGCAGTTCTTC. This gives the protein CASRLAGNEQFF.

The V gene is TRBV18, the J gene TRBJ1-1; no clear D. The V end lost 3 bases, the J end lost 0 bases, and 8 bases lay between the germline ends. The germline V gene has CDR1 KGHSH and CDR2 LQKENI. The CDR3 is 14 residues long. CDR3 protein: CASSPGVMNTEAFF. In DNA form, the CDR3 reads TGTGCCAGCTCACCCGGAGTCATGAACACTGAAGCTTTCTTT.

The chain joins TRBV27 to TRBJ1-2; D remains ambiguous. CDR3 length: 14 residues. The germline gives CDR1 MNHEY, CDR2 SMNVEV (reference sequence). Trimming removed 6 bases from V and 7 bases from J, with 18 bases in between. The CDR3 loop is CASSPDGNTGGYTF. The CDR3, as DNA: TGTGCCAGCAGCCCCGACGGAAATACGGGTGGCTACACCTTC.

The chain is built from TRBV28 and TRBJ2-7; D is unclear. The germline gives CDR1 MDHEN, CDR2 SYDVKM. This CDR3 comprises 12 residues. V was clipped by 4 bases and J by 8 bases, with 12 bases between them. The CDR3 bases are TGTGCCAGCAGTTCCCTGGTGGGCAAGCAGTACGTC. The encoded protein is CASSSLVGKQYV.

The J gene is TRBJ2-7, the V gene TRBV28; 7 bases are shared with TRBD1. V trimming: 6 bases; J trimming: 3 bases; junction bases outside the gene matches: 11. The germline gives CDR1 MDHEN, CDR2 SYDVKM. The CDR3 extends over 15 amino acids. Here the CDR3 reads CASSPAGTESYEQYV. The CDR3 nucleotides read TGTGCCAGCAGCCCGGCCGGGACAGAGAGCTACGAGCAGTACGTC.

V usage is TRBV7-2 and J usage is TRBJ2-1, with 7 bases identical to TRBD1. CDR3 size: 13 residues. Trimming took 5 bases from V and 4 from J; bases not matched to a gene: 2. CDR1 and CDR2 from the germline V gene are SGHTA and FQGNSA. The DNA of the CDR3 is TGTGCCAGCAGCCGACAGGGTTACAATGAGCAGTTCTTC. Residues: CASSRQGYNEQFF.

This CDR3 reads CASSEAQFYGYTF. The CDR3 nucleotides read TGCGCCAGCAGTGAGGCACAGTTCTATGGCTACACCTTC. V usage is TRBV10-2 and J usage is TRBJ1-2; unclear D gene. V dropped 2 bases and J dropped 4 bases, with 8 bases sitting between them. From germline, CDR1 is WSHSY and CDR2 SAAADI. The CDR3 covers 13 residues.

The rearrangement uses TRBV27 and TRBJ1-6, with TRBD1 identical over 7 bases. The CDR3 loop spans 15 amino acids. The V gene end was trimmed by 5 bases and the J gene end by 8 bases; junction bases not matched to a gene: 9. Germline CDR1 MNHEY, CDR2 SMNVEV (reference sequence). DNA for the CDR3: TGTGCCAGCAGTCTAAAACAGGGGATTCATTCACCCCTCCACTTT. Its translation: CASSLKQGIHSPLHF.

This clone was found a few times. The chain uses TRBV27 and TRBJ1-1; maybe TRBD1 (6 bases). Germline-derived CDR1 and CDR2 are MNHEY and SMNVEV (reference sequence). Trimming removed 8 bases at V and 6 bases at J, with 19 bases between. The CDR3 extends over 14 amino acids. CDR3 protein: CASQRGSWVSEAFF. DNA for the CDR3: TGTGCCAGCCAAAGGGGGAGTTGGGTTTCTGAAGCTTTCTTT.

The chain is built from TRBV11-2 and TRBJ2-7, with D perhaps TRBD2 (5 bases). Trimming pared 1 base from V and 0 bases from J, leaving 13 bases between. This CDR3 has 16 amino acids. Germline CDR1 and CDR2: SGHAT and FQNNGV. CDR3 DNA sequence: TGTGCCAGCAGCTTAGGCCTTCTCGACTACTCCTACGAGCAGTACGTC. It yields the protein CASSLGLLDYSYEQYV.

CDR3 DNA: TGTGCCAGCAGCCCCCGGACTAGCGTCTACGAGCAGTACTTC. This encodes CASSPRTSVYEQYF. V and J are TRBV7-9 and TRBJ2-7, with 9 bases that match TRBD2. The CDR3 length is 14 residues. CDR1 is SEHNR, CDR2 FQNEAQ, per germline (reference sequence). V was clipped by 5 bases and J by 3 bases; unmatched bases: 5.

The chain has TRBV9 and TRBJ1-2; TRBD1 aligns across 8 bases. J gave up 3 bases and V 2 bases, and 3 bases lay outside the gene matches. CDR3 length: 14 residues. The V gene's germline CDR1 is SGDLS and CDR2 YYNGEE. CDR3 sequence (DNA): TGTGCCAGCAGCGTCAGGGGGCATGACTATGGCTACACCTTC. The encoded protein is CASSVRGHDYGYTF.

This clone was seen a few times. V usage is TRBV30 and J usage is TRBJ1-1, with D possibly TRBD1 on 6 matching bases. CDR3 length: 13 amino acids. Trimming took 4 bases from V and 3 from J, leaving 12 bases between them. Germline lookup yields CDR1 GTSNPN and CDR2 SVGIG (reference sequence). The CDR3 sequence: CAWTLQGDTEAFF. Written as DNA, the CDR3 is TGTGCCTGGACCCTACAGGGAGACACTGAAGCTTTCTTT.

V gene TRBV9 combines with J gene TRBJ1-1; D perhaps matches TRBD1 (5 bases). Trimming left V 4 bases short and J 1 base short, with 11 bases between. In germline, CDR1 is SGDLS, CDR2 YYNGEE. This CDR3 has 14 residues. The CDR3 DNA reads TGTGCCAGCAGCATACTACAGGAGAACACTGAAGCTTTCTTT. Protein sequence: CASSILQENTEAFF.

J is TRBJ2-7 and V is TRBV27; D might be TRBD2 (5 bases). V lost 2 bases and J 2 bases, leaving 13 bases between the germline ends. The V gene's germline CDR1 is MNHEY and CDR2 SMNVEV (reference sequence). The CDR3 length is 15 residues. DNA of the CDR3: TGTGCCAGCAGTTTAGGATCGGGAAGCGCCTACGAGCAGTACGTC. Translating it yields CASSLGSGSAYEQYV.

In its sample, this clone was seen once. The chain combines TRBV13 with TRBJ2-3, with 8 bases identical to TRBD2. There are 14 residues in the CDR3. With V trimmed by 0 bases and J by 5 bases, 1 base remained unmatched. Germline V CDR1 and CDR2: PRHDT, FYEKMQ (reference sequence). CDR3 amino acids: CASSLGGGVDTQYF. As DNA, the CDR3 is TGTGCCAGCAGCTTAGGCGGGGGGGTAGATACGCAGTATTTT. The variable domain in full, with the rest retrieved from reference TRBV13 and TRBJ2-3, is AAGVIQSPRHLIKEKRETATLKCYPIPRHDTVYWYQQGPGQDPQFLISFYEKMQSDKGSIPDRFSAQQFSDYHSELNMSSLELGDSALYFCASSLGGGVDTQYFGPGTRLTVL.

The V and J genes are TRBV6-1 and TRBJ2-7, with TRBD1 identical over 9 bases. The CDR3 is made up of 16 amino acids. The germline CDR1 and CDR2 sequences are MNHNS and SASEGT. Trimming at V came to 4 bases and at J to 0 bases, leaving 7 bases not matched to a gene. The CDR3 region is CASSGQGTGLSYEQYF. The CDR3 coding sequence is TGTGCCAGCAGTGGACAAGGGACAGGGCTCTCCTACGAGCAGTACTTC.

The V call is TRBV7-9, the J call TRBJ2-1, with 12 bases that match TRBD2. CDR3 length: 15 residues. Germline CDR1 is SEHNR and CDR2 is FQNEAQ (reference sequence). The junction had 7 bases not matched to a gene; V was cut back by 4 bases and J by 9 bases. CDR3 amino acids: CASSYLAGGPGEQFF. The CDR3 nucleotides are TGTGCCAGCAGCTACCTAGCGGGAGGGCCCGGTGAGCAGTTCTTC.

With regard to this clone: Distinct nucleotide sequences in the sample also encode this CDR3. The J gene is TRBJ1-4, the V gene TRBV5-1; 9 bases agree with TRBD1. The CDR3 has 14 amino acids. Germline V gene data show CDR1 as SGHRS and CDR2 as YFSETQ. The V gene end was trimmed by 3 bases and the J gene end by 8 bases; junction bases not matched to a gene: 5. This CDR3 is CASSSRTGEEKLFF. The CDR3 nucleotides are TGCGCCAGCAGCTCCCGGACAGGGGAGGAAAAACTGTTTTTT.

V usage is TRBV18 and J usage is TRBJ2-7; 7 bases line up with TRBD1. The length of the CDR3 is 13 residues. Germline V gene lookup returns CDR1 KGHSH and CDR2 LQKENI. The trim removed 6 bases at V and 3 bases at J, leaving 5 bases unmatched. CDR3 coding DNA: TGTGCCAGCTCCCTCAGGGACAGCTACGAGCAGTACGTC. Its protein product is CASSLRDSYEQYV.

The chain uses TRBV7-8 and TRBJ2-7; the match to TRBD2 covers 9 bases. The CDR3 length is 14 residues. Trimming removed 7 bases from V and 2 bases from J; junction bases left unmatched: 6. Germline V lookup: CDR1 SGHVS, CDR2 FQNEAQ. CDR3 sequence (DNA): TGTGCCAGCACCTCCGGGACTAGCCCCTACGAGCAGTACTTC. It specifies CASTSGTSPYEQYF.